The rows below give T cell receptor beta chains drawn from one sample of a study of shared clonotypes between healthy human individuals. Sequenced by immunoSEQ multiplex PCR; TCRdb stores in-frame clones only, minus some. In the table there are approximately 1,500,000 clones, roughly 98% of which are singletons. The sequenced material came from naive CD4+ T cells sorted from blood. These receptors were collected from a man aged 30 to 45 in good health. The CDR3 runs from the conserved cysteine through the conserved F or W. The D gene is left open where the match is weak. Part of the rows lack a size; the others show once, few, many or a class for expanded clones.

d_gene,abundance,v_gene,j_gene,CDR3aa,CDR3nt
TRBD1,.,TRBV6-5,TRBJ2-7,CASRSSGTDYEQYF,TGTGCCAGCAGAAGCTCCGGGACAGACTACGAGCAGTACTTC
.,.,TRBV5-1,TRBJ2-1,CASSWDMRYNEQFF,TGCGCCAGCAGCTGGGACATGAGGTACAATGAGCAGTTCTTC
.,.,TRBV9,TRBJ2-3,CASSARGVGTDTQYF,TGTGCCAGCAGCGCTAGAGGCGTCGGCACAGATACGCAGTATTTT
.,.,TRBV5-1,TRBJ2-3,CASSLGDRTTDTQYF,TGCGCCAGCAGCTTGGGGGACCGAACCACAGATACGCAGTATTTT
.,.,TRBV2,TRBJ1-5,CASVRQGDQPQHF,TGTGCCAGCGTACGGCAGGGTGATCAGCCCCAGCATTTT
TRBD1,.,TRBV29-1,TRBJ1-2,CSVNRGSRYTF,TGCAGCGTTAACAGGGGTTCCCGCTACACCTTC
TRBD1,once,TRBV14,TRBJ2-1,CASSARPTGYNEQFF,TGTGCCAGCAGCGCCCGCCCGACAGGGTACAATGAGCAGTTCTTC
.,.,TRBV12-5,TRBJ1-2,CASGNGRRTVVGYTF,TGTGCTAGTGGGAACGGAAGACGGACTGTTGTAGGCTACACCTTC
.,.,TRBV2,TRBJ2-1,CASTGLQGYNEQFF,TGTGCCAGCACGGGCCTACAGGGTTACAATGAGCAGTTCTTC
.,.,TRBV5-1,TRBJ2-5,CASSLAGRETQYF,TGCGCCAGCAGCTTGGCGGGAAGAGAGACCCAGTACTTC